This T cell receptor beta chain was captured in a study of T cell repertoires in cytomegalovirus infection. Across the study: Well-studied HLA-B-restricted CMV epitopes were used in the study alongside recently identified HLA-C-restricted ones. In public TCR beta signatures, there were indications of both CMV infection and matching HLA type.

Study outcomes and limitations: CMV carriers having the relevant HLA were flagged by cumulative public TCR beta family frequency. HLA-C-restricted CMV clonotypes gave the most frequent clonotype in two of eight donors.

Note on this clonotype: Antigen specificity is unknown.

TCRdb analysed the reads with MiXCR anew, one entry per CDR3 protein. This sample carries hundreds of thousands of distinct CDR3 sequences, about 44% of them seen once, and the ten largest clones take 35% to 50%. Looked up from germline, CDR1 is MNHEY and CDR2 is SVGEGT. This CDR3 region has 18 residues. Trimming removed 0 bases from V and 0 bases from J, with 16 bases in between. The clonotype originates from a human donor in good health (CMV status not recorded). Some clones in this sample may be carry-over from other donors' samples. The chain is built from TRBV6-2 or TRBV6-3 and TRBJ2-3; maybe TRBD2 (6 bases). The material sequenced was cultured PBMCs, taken from culture after CMV antigen stimulation. The CDR3 loop reads CASSYSSLGGDSTDTQYF. The CDR3 DNA sequence: TGTGCCAGCAGTTACTCGAGTTTGGGCGGGGATAGCACAGATACGCAGTATTTT.